This entry lists 30 T cell receptor beta chains sequenced from one sample in a study of blood T cell repertoires in COVID-19. Clones were sequenced by immunoSEQ multiplex PCR, and TCRdb holds only the in-frame ones, with some missing. The data hold more than 200,000 clones, with 80% to 90% observed a single time. Sequencing used peripheral blood. Receptors were obtained from a woman aged 50 to 60 with acute or convalescent COVID-19.

The rearrangement uses TRBV9 and TRBJ1-2; a weak D match, TRBD1 (5 bases). This CDR3 has 14 amino acids. Germline CDR1 SGDLS, CDR2 YYNGEE. The V gene lost 0 bases and the J gene lost 3 bases, with 9 bases spanning the gap. This chain's CDR3 is CASSVEGRDYGYTF. DNA of the CDR3: TGTGCCAGCAGCGTAGAGGGCAGGGACTATGGCTACACCTTC. Combining the CDR3 with reference TRBV9 and TRBJ1-2 gives the whole variable domain DSGVTQTPKHLITATGQRVTLRCSPRSGDLSVYWYQQSLDQGLQFLIQYYNGEERAKGNILERFSAQQFPDLHSELNLSSLELGDSALYFCASSVEGRDYGYTFGSGTRLTVV.

The chain links TRBV28 to TRBJ2-7; 8 nucleotides match TRBD2. The CDR3 loop spans 15 amino acids. V shed 3 bases, J shed 2 bases, and the junction held 6 bases outside the gene matches. The germline CDR1 and CDR2 sequences are MDHEN and SYDVKM. The chain's CDR3 is CASSFASGPTYEQYF. The CDR3, as DNA: TGTGCCAGCAGTTTTGCTAGCGGGCCGACCTACGAGCAGTACTTC.

V gene TRBV29-1 combines with J gene TRBJ2-1, with 8 bases that match TRBD2. This CDR3 is 15 amino acids long. Trimming removed 0 bases from V and 6 bases from J; junction bases left unmatched: 7. Germline lookup yields CDR1 SQVTM and CDR2 ANQGSEA. CDR3 residues: CSVEESLAGRNEQFF. The DNA of the CDR3 is TGCAGCGTTGAAGAAAGTCTAGCGGGTCGCAATGAGCAGTTCTTC.

This clone was seen a handful of times. This chain connects TRBV6-1 to TRBJ2-7; D possibly corresponds to TRBD2 (6 bases). This CDR3 comprises 13 residues. V dropped 3 bases and J dropped 4 bases, with 10 bases sitting between them. Germline values: CDR1 MNHNS, CDR2 SASEGT. CDR3 residues: CASSDGGKYEQYF. The CDR3 coding sequence is TGTGCCAGCAGTGATGGGGGGAAGTACGAGCAGTACTTC.

The chain combines TRBV6-5 with TRBJ2-5; 8 nucleotides match TRBD2. The CDR3 totals 14 residues. CDR1 MNHEY and CDR2 SVGAGI come from the germline V gene. J was trimmed by 3 bases and V by 6 bases; bases with no gene match: 6. The CDR3 nucleotides read TGTGCCAGCAGCCTCAGCGGGGGTAAAGAGACCCAGTACTTC. Amino acids: CASSLSGGKETQYF.

With regard to this clone: A read error may produce the germline difference seen at one junction end. The chain links TRBV7-7 to TRBJ2-5; 8 bases agree with TRBD2. The CDR3 totals 15 residues. Germline CDR1 is SSHAT and CDR2 is FNYEAQ (reference sequence). CDR3 DNA sequence: TGTGCTAGCAGCTTAGCCCCGGGACTAGGGGAGACCCAGTACTTC. It is translated as CASSLAPGLGETQYF.

The chain employs TRBV27 and TRBJ1-4, with D unresolved. Germline-derived CDR1 and CDR2 are MNHEY and SMNVEV (reference sequence). This CDR3 has 14 amino acids. Trimming removed 2 bases from V and 4 bases from J, with 8 bases in between. Here the CDR3 DNA reads TGTGCCAGCAGTTTAACGGGGATTAATGAAAAACTGTTTTTT. It translates to CASSLTGINEKLFF.

Comment on this clone: The junction does not match germline at one end; this may be a read error. The V call is TRBV7-7, the J call TRBJ2-1; D may be TRBD1 (5 bases). The CDR3 is 15 residues long. The germline CDR1 and CDR2 sequences are SSHAT and FNYEAQ (reference sequence). The CDR3: CASSKVQGSSNEQFF. DNA of the CDR3: TGTGCTAGCAGCAAAGTCCAGGGTAGCAGTAATGAGCAGTTCTTC.

Only a few counts were recorded for this clone. The chain combines TRBV18 with TRBJ2-7, with D uncertain. CDR1 is KGHSH and CDR2 is LQKENI in the germline V gene. V lost 4 bases to trimming and J lost 3 bases, with 13 bases between them. The CDR3 has 14 amino acids. CDR3 in DNA: TGTGCCAGCTCACTTCCAATACAGAGCTACGAGCAGTACTTC. It translates to CASSLPIQSYEQYF.

V usage is TRBV6-6 and J usage is TRBJ1-2, with D unclear. CDR1 and CDR2 (germline): MNHNY, SVGAGI (reference sequence). The V gene lost 3 bases and the J gene lost 4 bases, with 18 bases spanning the gap. The CDR3 length is 16 residues. The CDR3 sequence: CASSYIVLGSSYGYTF. CDR3 sequence (DNA): TGTGCCAGCAGTTATATAGTCTTGGGGAGCAGCTATGGCTACACCTTC.

CDR3: CASSAEQGASSYNEQFF. The CDR3 nucleotides read TGTGCCAGCAGTGCCGAACAGGGGGCGAGCTCCTACAATGAGCAGTTCTTC. This chain joins TRBV6-4 and TRBJ2-1; 9 nucleotides agree with TRBD1. The CDR3 contains 17 residues. Germline V CDR1 and CDR2: MRHNA, SNTAGT. With V trimmed by 4 bases and J by 0 bases, 7 bases remained unmatched.

J is TRBJ2-1 and V is TRBV6-6; TRBD1 might be the D (6 bases). The CDR3 consists of 14 residues. Per germline, CDR1 MNHNY and CDR2 SVGAGI (reference sequence). The V end was cut by 7 bases, the J end by 0 bases, with 10 bases between. The CDR3 reads CASTGAGSYNEQFF. In DNA, the CDR3 is TGTGCCAGCACAGGGGCGGGCTCCTACAATGAGCAGTTCTTC.

The gene calls are TRBV4-2 and TRBJ2-1; 7 bases line up with TRBD2. Germline V CDR1 and CDR2: LGHNA, YNFKEQ. The CDR3 covers 17 residues. V gave up 3 bases and J gave up 7 bases; unmatched junction bases: 15. The CDR3 nucleotides read TGTGCCAGCAGCCAGGGCGACTTGGGCGGGAGCTCAAATGAGCAGTTCTTC. It specifies CASSQGDLGGSSNEQFF.

V usage is TRBV6-2 or TRBV6-3 and J usage is TRBJ2-1, with a tentative D call TRBD2 (6 bases). V dropped 0 bases and J dropped 15 bases, with 15 bases sitting between them. CDR3 length: 13 amino acids. In germline, CDR1 is MNHEY, CDR2 SVGEGT. The CDR3 DNA follows: TGTGCCAGCAGTTACTCGGACTACACCAAGGGGTTCTTC. Translating it yields CASSYSDYTKGFF.

The V call is TRBV18, the J call TRBJ2-1; 15 nucleotides line up with TRBD2. CDR1 is KGHSH, CDR2 LQKENI, per germline. Losses at the gene ends were 1 base for V and 9 bases for J; bases not matched to a gene: 1. The CDR3 is made up of 15 amino acids. CDR3 DNA sequence: TGTGCCAGCTCACCACTGGGACTAGCGGGAGGTGAGCAGTTCTTC. Its protein product is CASSPLGLAGGEQFF.

The chain combines TRBV6-4 with TRBJ2-1; tentatively, D is TRBD2 (5 bases). The CDR3 is made up of 15 amino acids. The germline gives CDR1 MRHNA, CDR2 SNTAGT. V was pared by 2 bases and J by 4 bases, with 12 bases between. In DNA, the CDR3 is TGTGCCAGCAGTGACACTGCTCTAGCTTACAATGAGCAGTTCTTC. This sequence encodes CASSDTALAYNEQFF.

This clone occurred once. V and J are TRBV19 and TRBJ2-7; no firm D call. Germline V gene data show CDR1 as LNHDA and CDR2 as SQIVND (reference sequence). The germline V and J ends were trimmed by 3 bases and 3 bases, with 9 bases remaining between them. The CDR3 has 13 amino acids. The DNA of the CDR3 is TGTGCCAGTAGTATCGCACACGACTACGAGCAGTACTTC. Translation: CASSIAHDYEQYF.

The CDR3 DNA reads TGTGCCAGCAGTGATCTACAAGCGATAGGTGGCTACACCTTC. Protein sequence: CASSDLQAIGGYTF. The chain joins TRBV6-1 to TRBJ1-2; no clear D. This CDR3 is 14 amino acids long. Trimming stripped 3 bases from V and 7 bases from J, with 15 bases between. Germline values: CDR1 MNHNS, CDR2 SASEGT.

The chain joins TRBV28 to TRBJ1-5; the D is unclear. This CDR3 is 17 amino acids long. Germline V gives CDR1 MDHEN, CDR2 SYDVKM. V was trimmed by 7 bases and J by 2 bases, leaving 21 bases between them. CDR3 DNA: TGTGCCAGCACCTTCACATTCGCGGAAGTGGGCAATCAGCCCCAGCATTTT. It translates to CASTFTFAEVGNQPQHF.

This clone was detected only once. The chain combines TRBV5-1 with TRBJ2-2, with D maybe TRBD2 (5 bases). Germline V gene data show CDR1 as SGHRS and CDR2 as YFSETQ. V lost 0 bases and J lost 7, with 10 bases in between. The CDR3 contains 14 residues. CDR3 loop: CASSLGTGNGELFF. As DNA, the CDR3 is TGCGCCAGCAGCTTGGGTACGGGGAACGGGGAGCTGTTTTTT.

The chain links TRBV19 to TRBJ1-4, with D maybe TRBD1 (5 bases). The CDR3 is 15 amino acids. Trimming pared 6 bases from V and 0 bases from J, leaving 11 bases between. Germline V gives CDR1 LNHDA, CDR2 SQIVND (reference sequence). In DNA, the CDR3 is TGTGCCAGTAGAGGACATATGACAACTAATGAAAAACTGTTTTTT. Protein: CASRGHMTTNEKLFF.

V gene TRBV3-1 (or the pseudogene TRBV3-2) combines with J gene TRBJ2-1; 9 bases are a match to TRBD1. Germline V gene lookup returns CDR1 LGHDT and CDR2 YNNKEL (reference sequence). This CDR3 is 14 amino acids long. Trimming removed 5 bases from V and 2 bases from J; junction bases left unmatched: 1. CDR3 coding DNA: TGTGCCAGCAGCTACAGGGGGCCCTACAATGAGCAGTTCTTC. Its translation: CASSYRGPYNEQFF.

This chain links TRBV2 with TRBJ2-1; 9 nucleotides match TRBD1. This CDR3 spans 14 amino acids. V shed 6 bases and J 5 bases; nucleotides not matched to a gene: 5. The germline CDR1 and CDR2 sequences are SNHLY and FYNNEI. The CDR3 loop is CASSHRGRDNEQFF. CDR3 sequence (DNA): TGTGCCAGCAGCCACAGGGGGCGCGACAATGAGCAGTTCTTC.

The rearrangement joins TRBV6-5 to TRBJ1-4; D is possibly TRBD1 (5 bases). This CDR3 comprises 14 residues. Deletions cut 0 bases from V and 8 bases from J, with 10 bases between. From germline, CDR1 is MNHEY and CDR2 SVGAGI. The CDR3 sequence is CASSYSSAGEKLFF. The CDR3 DNA reads as TGTGCCAGCAGTTACTCGTCTGCAGGGGAAAAACTGTTTTTT.

The chain combines TRBV7-9 with TRBJ2-1; 13 nucleotides match TRBD2. The CDR3 extends over 16 amino acids. The ends lost 1 base at V and 8 bases at J; junction bases unmatched: 5. CDR1 is SEHNR, CDR2 FQNEAQ, per germline (reference sequence). CDR3 sequence reads: CASSLGTSGSSDEQFF. Here the CDR3 DNA reads TGTGCCAGCAGCTTAGGGACTAGCGGGAGTTCGGATGAGCAGTTCTTC.

The genes are TRBV10-1 and TRBJ1-1, with TRBD1 identical over 7 bases. CDR3 size: 15 residues. V lost 3 bases to trimming and J lost 1 base; unmatched junction nucleotides: 5. Germline assignment: CDR1 WNHNN and CDR2 SYGVQD (reference sequence). CDR3 DNA: TGCGCCAGCAGTGATGGAGGGGGCTGGAACACTGAAGCTTTCTTT. Protein sequence: CASSDGGGWNTEAFF.

J is TRBJ2-3 and V is TRBV2, with D possibly matching TRBD1 (6 bases). The CDR3 loop spans 16 amino acids. Trimming removed 1 base from V and 6 bases from J, with 17 bases in between. Looked up from germline, CDR1 is SNHLY and CDR2 is FYNNEI. The CDR3 is CASSEGIGRGWDTQYF. CDR3 in DNA: TGTGCCAGCAGTGAAGGAATAGGCAGGGGATGGGATACGCAGTATTTT.

The chain has TRBV27 and TRBJ1-2, with a tentative D call TRBD1 (6 bases). The CDR3 has 15 amino acids. V gave up 2 bases and J gave up 0 bases, with 10 bases separating them. Per the germline V gene, CDR1 is MNHEY and CDR2 is SMNVEV (reference sequence). CDR3 protein: CASSLGRTANYGYTF. The CDR3 bases are TGTGCCAGCAGTTTAGGCAGGACAGCTAACTATGGCTACACCTTC.

The CDR3 nucleotides read TGTGCCAGCAGTCCCATCTCAAACAGGGTCGAGCAGTACTTC. Its protein product is CASSPISNRVEQYF. The rearrangement links TRBV3-1 (or the pseudogene TRBV3-2) to TRBJ2-7; possibly TRBD1 for D (6 bases). With 6 bases removed from V and 6 bases from J, the gap between germline ends came to 18 bases. This CDR3 is 14 amino acids long. CDR1 LGHDT and CDR2 YNNKEL come from the germline V gene (reference sequence).

This sequence joins TRBV20-1 and TRBJ2-1, with D perhaps matching TRBD2 (5 bases). V was cut by 3 bases and J by 8 bases, with 23 bases left in between. Germline V gene sequence: CDR1 DFQATT, CDR2 SNEGSKA (reference sequence). The CDR3 sequence is 16 residues long. CDR3 coding DNA: TGCAGTGCTAGTCCACTAGATCCATCGACGATGTATGAGCAGTTCTTC. This encodes CSASPLDPSTMYEQFF.